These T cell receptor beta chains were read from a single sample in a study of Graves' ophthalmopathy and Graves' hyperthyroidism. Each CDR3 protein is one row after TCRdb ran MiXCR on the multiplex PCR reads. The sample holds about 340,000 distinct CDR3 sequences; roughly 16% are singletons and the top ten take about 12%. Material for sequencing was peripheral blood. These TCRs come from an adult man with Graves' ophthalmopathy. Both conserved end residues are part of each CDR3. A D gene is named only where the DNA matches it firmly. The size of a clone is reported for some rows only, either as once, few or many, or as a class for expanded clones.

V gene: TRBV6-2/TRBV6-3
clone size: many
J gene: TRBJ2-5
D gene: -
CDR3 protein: CASTPSRKETQYF
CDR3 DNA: TGTGCCAGCACCCCATCCAGGAAAGAGACCCAGTACTTC

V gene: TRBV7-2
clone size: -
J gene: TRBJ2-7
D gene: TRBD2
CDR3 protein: CASSVRGGAAYEQYF
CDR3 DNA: TGTGCCAGCAGCGTCCGGGGGGGGGCGGCCTACGAGCAGTACTTC

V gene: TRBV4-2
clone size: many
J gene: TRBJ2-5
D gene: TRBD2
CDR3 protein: CASSQDARGGTETQYF
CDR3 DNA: TGTGCCAGCAGCCAAGACGCCCGGGGGGGAACGGAGACCCAGTACTTC

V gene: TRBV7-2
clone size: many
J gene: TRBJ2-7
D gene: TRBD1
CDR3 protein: CASSHGQGYEQYF
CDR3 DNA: TGTGCCAGCAGCCACGGACAGGGCTACGAGCAGTACTTC

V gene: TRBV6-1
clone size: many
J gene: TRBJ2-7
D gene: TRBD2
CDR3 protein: CASGGRAYHEQYF
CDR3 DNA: TGTGCCAGCGGCGGGAGGGCCTACCACGAGCAGTACTTC

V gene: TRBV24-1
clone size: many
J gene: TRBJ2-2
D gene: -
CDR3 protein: CATSPTRTTGELFF
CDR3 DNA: TGTGCCACCAGCCCCACCAGGACCACCGGGGAGCTGTTTTTT

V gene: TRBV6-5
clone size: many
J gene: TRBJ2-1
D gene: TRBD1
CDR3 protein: CASSYMGAGGNEQFF
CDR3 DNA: TGTGCCAGCAGTTACATGGGAGCAGGGGGAAATGAGCAGTTCTTC

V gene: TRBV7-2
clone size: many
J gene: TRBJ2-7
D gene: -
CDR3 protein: CASSPSRTDLYEQYF
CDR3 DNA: TGTGCCAGCAGCCCAAGTCGGACAGATCTATACGAGCAGTACTTC

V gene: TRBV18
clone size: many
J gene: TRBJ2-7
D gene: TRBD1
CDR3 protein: CASSPQPGQGTYEQYF
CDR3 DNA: TGTGCCAGCTCACCACAGCCGGGACAGGGGACCTACGAGCAGTACTTC

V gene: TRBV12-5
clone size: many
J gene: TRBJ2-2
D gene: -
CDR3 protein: CASGLVAGDYTGELFF
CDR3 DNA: TGTGCTAGTGGTTTGGTAGCAGGAGACTACACCGGGGAGCTGTTTTTT

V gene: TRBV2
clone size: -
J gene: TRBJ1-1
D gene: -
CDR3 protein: CASKIGRGEAFF
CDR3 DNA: TGTGCCAGCAAGATTGGGAGAGGGGAAGCTTTCTTT

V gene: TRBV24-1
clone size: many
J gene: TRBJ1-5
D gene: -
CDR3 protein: CATSGAYSNQPQHF
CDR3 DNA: TGTGCCACCAGTGGGGCTTATAGCAATCAGCCCCAGCATTTT

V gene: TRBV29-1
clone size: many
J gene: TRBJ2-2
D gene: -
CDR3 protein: CSVGAAPNTGELFF
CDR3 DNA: TGCAGCGTTGGGGCTGCCCCCAACACCGGGGAGCTGTTTTTT

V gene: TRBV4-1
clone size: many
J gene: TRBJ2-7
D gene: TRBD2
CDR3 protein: CASSQPLSGGPTYEQYF
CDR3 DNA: TGCGCCAGCAGCCAACCCCTTAGCGGGGGGCCGACCTACGAGCAGTACTTC

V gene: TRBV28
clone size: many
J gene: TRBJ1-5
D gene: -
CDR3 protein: CASSLQIWSPDSNQPQHF
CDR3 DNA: TGTGCCAGCAGTTTACAAATTTGGTCGCCAGATAGCAATCAGCCCCAGCATTTT

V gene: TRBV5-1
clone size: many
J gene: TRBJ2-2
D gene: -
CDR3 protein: CASSLAGGGRDTNTGELFF
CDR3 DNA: TGCGCCAGCAGCTTGGCCGGAGGAGGACGGGATACGAACACCGGGGAGCTGTTTTTT

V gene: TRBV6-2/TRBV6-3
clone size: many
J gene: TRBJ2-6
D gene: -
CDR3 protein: CASSYGLGTGANVLTF
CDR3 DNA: TGTGCCAGCAGTTACGGCCTCGGCACTGGGGCCAACGTCCTGACTTTC

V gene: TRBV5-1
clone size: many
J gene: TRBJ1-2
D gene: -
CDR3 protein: CASSLDSSTNYGYTF
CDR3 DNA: TGCGCCAGCAGCTTGGACAGCAGCACTAACTATGGCTACACCTTC

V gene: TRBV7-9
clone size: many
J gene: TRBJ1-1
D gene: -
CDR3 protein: CASSRVFRENTEAFF
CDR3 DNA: TGTGCCAGCAGCCGGGTATTTAGGGAGAACACTGAAGCTTTCTTT

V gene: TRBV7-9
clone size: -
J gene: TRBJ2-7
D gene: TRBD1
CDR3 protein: CASRPRTGAYEQYF
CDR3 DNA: TGTGCCAGCAGGCCGCGGACAGGGGCCTACGAGCAGTACTTC

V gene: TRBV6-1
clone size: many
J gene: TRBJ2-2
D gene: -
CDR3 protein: CASRGPNTGELFF
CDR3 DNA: TGTGCCAGCCGGGGACCGAACACCGGGGAGCTGTTTTTT

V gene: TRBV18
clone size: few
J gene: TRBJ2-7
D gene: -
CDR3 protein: CASSPPITAGGSEQYF
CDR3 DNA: TGTGCCAGCTCACCACCGATCACCGCAGGGGGGAGCGAGCAGTACTTC

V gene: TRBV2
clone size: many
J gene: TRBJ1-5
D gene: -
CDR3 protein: CASSDVRSNQPQHF
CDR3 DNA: TGTGCCAGCAGTGATGTCCGTAGCAATCAGCCCCAGCATTTT

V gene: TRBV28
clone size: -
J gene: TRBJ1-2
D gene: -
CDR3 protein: CASSLGPNTGTYGYTF
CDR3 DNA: TGTGCCAGCAGCCTAGGGCCTAATACAGGTACCTATGGCTACACCTTC

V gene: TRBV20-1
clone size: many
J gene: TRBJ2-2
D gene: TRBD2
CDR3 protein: CSVRDRGANTGELFF
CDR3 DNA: TGCAGTGTAAGAGATCGGGGGGCGAACACCGGGGAGCTGTTTTTT

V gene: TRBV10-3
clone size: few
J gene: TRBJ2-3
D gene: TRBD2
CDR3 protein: CATKRELGTDTQYF
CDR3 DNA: TGTGCAACTAAGCGGGAGTTGGGCACAGATACGCAGTATTTT

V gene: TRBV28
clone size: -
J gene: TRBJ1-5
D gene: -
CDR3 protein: CASTLGQNSNQPQHF
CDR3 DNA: TGTGCCAGCACCCTGGGGCAGAATAGCAATCAGCCCCAGCATTTT

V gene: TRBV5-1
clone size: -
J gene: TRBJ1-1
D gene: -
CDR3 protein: CASSLGHKFTEAFF
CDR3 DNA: TGCGCCAGCAGCTTGGGACATAAATTCACTGAAGCTTTCTTT

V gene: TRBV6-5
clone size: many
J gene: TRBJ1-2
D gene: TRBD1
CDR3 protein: CASRMTGFYGYTF
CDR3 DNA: TGTGCCAGCAGGATGACAGGGTTCTATGGCTACACCTTC

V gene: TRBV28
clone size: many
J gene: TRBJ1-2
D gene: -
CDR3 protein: CASTKRGGPNYGYTF
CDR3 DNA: TGTGCCAGCACTAAGAGGGGAGGGCCTAACTATGGCTACACCTTC

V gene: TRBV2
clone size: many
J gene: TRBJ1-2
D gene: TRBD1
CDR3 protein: CASRPGQGNYGYTF
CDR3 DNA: TGTGCCAGCAGACCGGGACAGGGGAACTATGGCTACACCTTC

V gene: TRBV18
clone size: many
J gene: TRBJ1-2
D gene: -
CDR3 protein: CASSPASADGYTF
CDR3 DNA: TGTGCCAGCTCCCCGGCCTCGGCGGATGGCTACACCTTC

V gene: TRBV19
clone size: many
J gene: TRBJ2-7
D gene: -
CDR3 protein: CASSIRQDYEQYF
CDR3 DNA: TGTGCCAGTAGTATTAGACAGGACTACGAGCAGTACTTC

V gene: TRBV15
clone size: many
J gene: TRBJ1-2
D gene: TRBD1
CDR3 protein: CATSRAGTGNYGYTF
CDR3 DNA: TGTGCCACCAGCAGAGCCGGGACAGGGAACTATGGCTACACCTTC

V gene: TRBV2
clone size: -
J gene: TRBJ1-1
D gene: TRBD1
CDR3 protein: CASTEGAGLFETFF
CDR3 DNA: TGTGCCAGCACCGAGGGGGCAGGCCTATTCGAAACTTTCTTT

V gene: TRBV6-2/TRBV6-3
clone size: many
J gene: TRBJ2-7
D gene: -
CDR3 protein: CASSYSGRVGYEQYF
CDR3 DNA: TGTGCCAGCAGTTACTCTGGACGAGTGGGCTACGAGCAGTACTTC

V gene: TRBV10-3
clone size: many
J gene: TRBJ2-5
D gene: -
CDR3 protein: CAISEYRTAGETQYF
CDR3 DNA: TGTGCCATCAGTGAGTACCGGACAGCCGGAGAGACCCAGTACTTC

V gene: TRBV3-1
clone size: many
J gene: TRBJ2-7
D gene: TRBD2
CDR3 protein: CASSHTSGIPYEQYF
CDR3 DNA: TGTGCCAGCAGCCACACTAGCGGGATTCCCTACGAGCAGTACTTC

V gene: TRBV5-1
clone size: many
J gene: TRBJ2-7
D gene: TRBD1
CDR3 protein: CASSRTGAYEQYF
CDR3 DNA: TGCGCCAGCAGCAGGACAGGGGCCTACGAGCAGTACTTC

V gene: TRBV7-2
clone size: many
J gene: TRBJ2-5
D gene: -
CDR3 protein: CASSLATSLKTQYF
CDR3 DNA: TGTGCCAGCAGCTTAGCGACGTCGCTTAAGACCCAGTACTTC

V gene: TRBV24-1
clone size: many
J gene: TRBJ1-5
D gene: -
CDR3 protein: CATSDCTSSQDGPRPQHF
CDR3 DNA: TGTGCCACCAGTGACTGCACCTCCTCGCAGGACGGCCCTCGGCCCCAGCATTTT

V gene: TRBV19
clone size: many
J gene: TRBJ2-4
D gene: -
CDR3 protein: CASRATQGHIQYF
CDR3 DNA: TGTGCCAGTAGGGCGACGCAGGGGCACATTCAGTACTTC

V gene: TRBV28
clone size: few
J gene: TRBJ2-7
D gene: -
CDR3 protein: CASSSRAGGGEQYF
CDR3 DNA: TGTGCCAGCAGTTCGAGGGCAGGGGGAGGCGAGCAGTACTTC

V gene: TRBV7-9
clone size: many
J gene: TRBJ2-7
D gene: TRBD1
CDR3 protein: CASSLAPGQGTYEQYF
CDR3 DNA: TGTGCCAGCAGCTTAGCGCCGGGACAGGGAACCTACGAGCAGTACTTC

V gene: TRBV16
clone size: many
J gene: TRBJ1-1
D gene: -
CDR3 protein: CASSRGALDAFF
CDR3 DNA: TGTGCCAGCAGCCGAGGGGCGCTGGATGCTTTCTTT

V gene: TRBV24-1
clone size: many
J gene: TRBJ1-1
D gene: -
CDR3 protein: CATSDSWGRGTEAFF
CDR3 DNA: TGTGCCACCAGTGATTCGTGGGGCCGGGGCACTGAAGCTTTCTTT